Listed here are 8 T cell receptor beta chains from one sample, sequenced in a study of blood T cell repertoires in COVID-19. The table came from immunoSEQ multiplex PCR; TCRdb's copy has only in-frame clones and leaves some out. The table has around 67,000 clones, 81% seen once. Source material: peripheral blood. The receptors here all came from a human donor in a cohort sampled during active COVID-19.

The chain carries TRBV9 and TRBJ2-4, with 8 bases lining up with TRBD1. Trimming took 4 bases from V and 1 from J; bases not matched to a gene: 7. Germline values: CDR1 SGDLS, CDR2 YYNGEE. This CDR3 has 16 amino acids. The CDR3 loop reads CASSPGTGSAKNIQYF. The CDR3 DNA reads as TGTGCCAGCAGCCCGGGGACAGGCTCTGCCAAAAACATTCAGTACTTC.

The chain is built from TRBV7-2 and TRBJ1-4, with 9 bases matching TRBD1. There are 14 residues in the CDR3. V gave up 4 bases and J gave up 5 bases; unmatched junction bases: 2. CDR1 SGHTA and CDR2 FQGNSA come from the germline V gene. The CDR3 loop reads CASSSDRGNEKLFF. The DNA of the CDR3 is TGTGCCAGCAGCTCGGACAGGGGAAATGAAAAACTGTTTTTT.

The CDR3, as DNA: TGTGCCAGCAGCTTGTCCTCCGGGACAGGGGGTGAAAAACTGTTTTTT. Protein: CASSLSSGTGGEKLFF. The V gene is TRBV7-2, the J gene TRBJ1-4, with 11 bases that match TRBD1. V gave up 3 bases and J gave up 7 bases; unmatched junction bases: 7. CDR1 SGHTA and CDR2 FQGNSA come from the germline V gene. The CDR3 length is 16 residues.

The chain couples TRBV5-1 to TRBJ1-2; 9 bases are shared with TRBD1. V lost 4 bases to trimming and J lost 8 bases; unmatched junction nucleotides: 21. In germline, CDR1 is SGHRS, CDR2 YFSETQ. The CDR3 length is 18 residues. The chain's CDR3 is CASSGWDLAGQGGRGYTF. As DNA, the CDR3 is TGCGCCAGCAGCGGTTGGGATTTAGCGGGACAGGGAGGGCGAGGCTACACCTTC.

The rearrangement links TRBV9 to TRBJ1-6; D remains ambiguous. Germline V gene sequence: CDR1 SGDLS, CDR2 YYNGEE. The CDR3 runs to 15 residues. V was clipped by 0 bases and J by 9 bases, with 13 bases between them. The CDR3 spells CASSVAREASSPLHF. The CDR3 region has the DNA TGTGCCAGCAGCGTAGCTAGGGAGGCGAGTTCACCCCTCCACTTT. Drawing the rest from reference TRBV9 and TRBJ1-6, the complete variable domain is DSGVTQTPKHLITATGQRVTLRCSPRSGDLSVYWYQQSLDQGLQFLIQYYNGEERAKGNILERFSAQQFPDLHSELNLSSLELGDSALYFCASSVAREASSPLHFGNGTRLTVT.

This clone was seen once. Here the CDR3 reads CASTRREGNTEAFF. In DNA, the CDR3 is TGTGCCAGTACCCGGCGGGAGGGTAACACTGAAGCTTTCTTT. The V call is TRBV19, the J call TRBJ1-1; unclear D gene. Trimming took 7 bases from V and 2 from J, leaving 14 bases between them. Germline values: CDR1 LNHDA, CDR2 SQIVND (reference sequence). This CDR3 is 14 amino acids long.

The chain links TRBV18 to TRBJ2-3; D possibly corresponds to TRBD1 (5 bases). There are 13 residues in the CDR3. CDR1 is KGHSH, CDR2 LQKENI, per germline. Trimming stripped 2 bases from V and 4 bases from J, with 7 bases between. CDR3 coding DNA: TGTGCCAGCTCACCAACACAGGCAGATACGCAGTATTTT. Protein sequence: CASSPTQADTQYF.

This clone has just a few counts. The chain employs TRBV7-9 and TRBJ1-4; TRBD1 is a possible D gene (6 bases). Germline assignment: CDR1 SEHNR and CDR2 FQNEAQ (reference sequence). The CDR3 is 14 residues long. V was trimmed by 5 bases and J by 1 base, leaving 8 bases between them. The CDR3 coding sequence is TGTGCCAGCAGCCACAGGGAAACTAATGAAAAACTGTTTTTT. Encoded protein: CASSHRETNEKLFF.